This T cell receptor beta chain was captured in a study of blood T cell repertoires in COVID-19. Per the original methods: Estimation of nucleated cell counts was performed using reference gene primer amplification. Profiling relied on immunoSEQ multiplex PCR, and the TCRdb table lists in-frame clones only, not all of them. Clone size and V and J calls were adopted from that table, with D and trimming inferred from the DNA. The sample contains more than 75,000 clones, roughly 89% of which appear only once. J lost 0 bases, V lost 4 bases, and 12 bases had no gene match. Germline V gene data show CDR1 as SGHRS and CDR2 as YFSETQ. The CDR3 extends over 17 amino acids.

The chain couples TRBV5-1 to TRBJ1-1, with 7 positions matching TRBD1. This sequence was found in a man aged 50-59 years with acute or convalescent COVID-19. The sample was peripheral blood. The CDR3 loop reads CASSPGPGGGMNTEAFF. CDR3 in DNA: TGCGCCAGCAGCCCCGGGCCCGGAGGGGGCATGAACACTGAAGCTTTCTTT.